Listed below are T cell receptor beta chains from one sample, sequenced in a study of shared clonotypes between healthy human individuals. Generated by immunoSEQ multiplex PCR, the TCRdb table keeps only in-frame clones and is missing some. The sample consists of fewer than 1.4 million clones, around 78% of them appearing once. Material for sequencing was memory CD4+ T cells from PBMCs. Receptors originate from a man between 18 and 29 years old in good health. Some clones in this sample may be carry-over from other donors' samples. CDR3s include the opening cysteine and the closing phenylalanine or tryptophan. The D gene is left open where the match is weak. Some rows mark clone size as missing; the rest say once, few, many or name a class of expanded clone.

abundance: NA
d_gene: NA
j_gene: TRBJ2-1
v_gene: TRBV7-9
CDR3nt: TGTGCCAGCAGCTTAGGAGGCTTGTACAATGAGCAGTTCTTC
CDR3aa: CASSLGGLYNEQFF

abundance: once
d_gene: NA
j_gene: TRBJ2-7
v_gene: TRBV6-1
CDR3nt: TGTGCCAGCAGTTCGGGACCCTCATCCTACGAGCAGTACTTC
CDR3aa: CASSSGPSSYEQYF

abundance: NA
d_gene: NA
j_gene: TRBJ2-1
v_gene: TRBV7-2
CDR3nt: TGTGCCAGCAGCCCGACAGTCGGGGTTTATGAGCAGTTCTTC
CDR3aa: CASSPTVGVYEQFF

abundance: NA
d_gene: NA
j_gene: TRBJ2-2
v_gene: TRBV10-2
CDR3nt: TGCGCCAGCGCTAGACAGAACACCGGGGAGCTGTTTTTT
CDR3aa: CASARQNTGELFF

abundance: few
d_gene: NA
j_gene: TRBJ2-2
v_gene: TRBV6-6
CDR3nt: TGTGCCAGCAGTTCCCTTGGGGGTGCCACCGGGGAGCTGTTTTTT
CDR3aa: CASSSLGGATGELFF

abundance: NA
d_gene: NA
j_gene: TRBJ1-1
v_gene: TRBV7-8
CDR3nt: TGTGCCAGCAGCTTACCCCAGAGGAACACTGAAGCTTTCTTT
CDR3aa: CASSLPQRNTEAFF

abundance: NA
d_gene: NA
j_gene: TRBJ2-3
v_gene: TRBV5-1
CDR3nt: TGCGCCAGCAGCCCCGGGGCTAGCGTGAACACAGATACGCAGTATTTT
CDR3aa: CASSPGASVNTDTQYF

abundance: many
d_gene: NA
j_gene: TRBJ2-3
v_gene: TRBV19
CDR3nt: TGTGCCAGTAGTATCGGGACCCCCCACGGCACAGATACGCAGTATTTT
CDR3aa: CASSIGTPHGTDTQYF

abundance: many
d_gene: NA
j_gene: TRBJ2-5
v_gene: TRBV6-1
CDR3nt: TGTGCCAGCAGCCACCAAGAGACCCAGTACTTC
CDR3aa: CASSHQETQYF

abundance: NA
d_gene: NA
j_gene: TRBJ1-2
v_gene: TRBV20-1
CDR3nt: TGCAGTGCTCTCTGGGGCCATGGCTACACCTTC
CDR3aa: CSALWGHGYTF

abundance: NA
d_gene: TRBD1
j_gene: TRBJ2-7
v_gene: TRBV5-1
CDR3nt: TGCGCCAGCAGCTTGGGGGACAGCTCCTACGAGCAGTACTTC
CDR3aa: CASSLGDSSYEQYF

abundance: NA
d_gene: NA
j_gene: TRBJ2-1
v_gene: TRBV2
CDR3nt: TGTGCCAGCAGGGAGGGTTCTTACAATGAGCAGTTCTTC
CDR3aa: CASREGSYNEQFF

abundance: NA
d_gene: NA
j_gene: TRBJ2-2
v_gene: TRBV18
CDR3nt: TGTGCCAGCTCACCCCGGGGAATGAGGACCGGGGAGCTGTTTTTT
CDR3aa: CASSPRGMRTGELFF

abundance: once
d_gene: NA
j_gene: TRBJ1-1
v_gene: TRBV28
CDR3nt: TGTGCCAGCAGTTTATGGGGACCTATGAACACTGAAGCTTTCTTT
CDR3aa: CASSLWGPMNTEAFF

abundance: NA
d_gene: TRBD1
j_gene: TRBJ1-3
v_gene: TRBV5-1
CDR3nt: TGCGCCAGCAGCTTGGCCGGGACAGGGGCTGGAAACACCATATATTTT
CDR3aa: CASSLAGTGAGNTIYF

abundance: few
d_gene: NA
j_gene: TRBJ1-2
v_gene: TRBV5-1
CDR3nt: TGCGCCAGCAGCTTGGTTATAGGGGGGATCGATGGCTACACCTTC
CDR3aa: CASSLVIGGIDGYTF

abundance: NA
d_gene: NA
j_gene: TRBJ2-1
v_gene: TRBV28
CDR3nt: TGTGCCAGCAGGACAATAGGCCGGGAACAAGGTGTGTTCTTC
CDR3aa: CASRTIGREQGVFF

abundance: few
d_gene: NA
j_gene: TRBJ2-3
v_gene: TRBV13
CDR3nt: TGTGCCAGCAGCTTGCAGTGGAGAGAAGATACGCAGTATTTT
CDR3aa: CASSLQWREDTQYF

abundance: once
d_gene: TRBD1
j_gene: TRBJ2-7
v_gene: TRBV28
CDR3nt: TGTGCCAGCAGTTCCCCCGGGACAGGGGGTTACGAGCAGTACTTC
CDR3aa: CASSSPGTGGYEQYF

abundance: NA
d_gene: NA
j_gene: TRBJ2-5
v_gene: TRBV11-3
CDR3nt: TGTGCCAGCAGCTTAGGCAGAGAGACCCAGTACTTC
CDR3aa: CASSLGRETQYF

abundance: NA
d_gene: NA
j_gene: TRBJ2-1
v_gene: TRBV28
CDR3nt: TGTGCCAGCAGTTTACTGGGAATTGGCGGAACCCGTTACAATGAGCAGTTCTTC
CDR3aa: CASSLLGIGGTRYNEQFF

abundance: NA
d_gene: TRBD2
j_gene: TRBJ2-7
v_gene: TRBV28
CDR3nt: TGTGCCACCACTACTAGCGGCACCTACGAGCAGTACTTC
CDR3aa: CATTTSGTYEQYF

abundance: NA
d_gene: NA
j_gene: TRBJ2-5
v_gene: TRBV6-1
CDR3nt: TGTGCCAGCAGCCCACAAGAGACCCAGTACTTC
CDR3aa: CASSPQETQYF

abundance: NA
d_gene: TRBD1
j_gene: TRBJ1-2
v_gene: TRBV5-1
CDR3nt: TGCGCCAGCAGCTCGGAGGGGACAGGGTATGGCTACACCTTC
CDR3aa: CASSSEGTGYGYTF

abundance: few
d_gene: TRBD2
j_gene: TRBJ2-1
v_gene: TRBV28
CDR3nt: TGTGCCAGCAGATCCCGACTAGCGGAACGCCTCTACAATGAGCAGTTCTTC
CDR3aa: CASRSRLAERLYNEQFF

abundance: NA
d_gene: NA
j_gene: TRBJ1-1
v_gene: TRBV5-5
CDR3nt: TGTGCCAGCAGACTAAACCTCTTGAGCGATGAAGCTTTCTTT
CDR3aa: CASRLNLLSDEAFF

abundance: NA
d_gene: TRBD1
j_gene: TRBJ2-5
v_gene: TRBV7-7
CDR3nt: TGTGCCAGCAGCCGAGGACAGGGGGAGACCCAGTACTTC
CDR3aa: CASSRGQGETQYF

abundance: NA
d_gene: NA
j_gene: TRBJ1-6
v_gene: TRBV4-3
CDR3nt: TGCGCCAGCAGCCGAGACACCTATAATTCACCCCTCCACTTT
CDR3aa: CASSRDTYNSPLHF

abundance: NA
d_gene: TRBD1
j_gene: TRBJ1-1
v_gene: TRBV6-5
CDR3nt: TGTGCCAGCAGTCTGGGGACAGCGAACACTGAAGCTTTCTTT
CDR3aa: CASSLGTANTEAFF

abundance: few
d_gene: NA
j_gene: TRBJ1-5
v_gene: TRBV5-1
CDR3nt: TGCGCCAGCAGCCCCGGGACCGGCGAGGGGCCCCAGCATTTT
CDR3aa: CASSPGTGEGPQHF

abundance: NA
d_gene: NA
j_gene: TRBJ2-3
v_gene: TRBV5-4
CDR3nt: TGTGCCAGCAGCTTGGCGGGTGGATCAGATACGCAGTATTTT
CDR3aa: CASSLAGGSDTQYF

abundance: few
d_gene: NA
j_gene: TRBJ1-5
v_gene: TRBV27
CDR3nt: TGTGCCAGCAGTTTATACGGACAGCCCCAGCATTTT
CDR3aa: CASSLYGQPQHF

abundance: NA
d_gene: TRBD1
j_gene: TRBJ1-5
v_gene: TRBV2
CDR3nt: TGTGCCAGCAGAACCGGGACAGCTAGCAATCAGCCCCAGCATTTT
CDR3aa: CASRTGTASNQPQHF

abundance: NA
d_gene: NA
j_gene: TRBJ1-5
v_gene: TRBV6-1
CDR3nt: TGTGCCAGCAGTGAAGCGGGAGGGGCTTGGAGCAATCAGCCCCAGCATTTT
CDR3aa: CASSEAGGAWSNQPQHF

abundance: NA
d_gene: TRBD2
j_gene: TRBJ2-3
v_gene: TRBV5-1
CDR3nt: TGCGCCAGCAGCTTACTAGCGGCCAGCACAGATACGCAGTATTTT
CDR3aa: CASSLLAASTDTQYF